This is a list of T cell receptor beta chains from one sample in a study of beta chain features in type 1 diabetes. Only in-frame clones appear in the TCRdb table, and some are missing; sequencing was by immunoSEQ multiplex PCR. The sample contains roughly 42,000 clones, roughly 50% of which appear only once. Sequencing used stem cell memory CD4+ T cells from blood. The receptor source for this set is a woman under 40 in good health. Each CDR3 is given with its conserved first and last residue. The order of the fields is J gene, V gene, CDR3 protein.

TRBJ2-7 | TRBV28 | CASSLSEGFEQYF
TRBJ2-1 | TRBV5-5 | CASSGGLAGGNEQFF
TRBJ2-7 | TRBV29-1 | CSVVPRERSYEQYF
TRBJ1-2 | TRBV6-5 | CASTMGQGNHGYTF
TRBJ1-2 | TRBV7-9 | CASSLTGRGNYTF
TRBJ1-5 | TRBV18 | CASSPSSGTGNSQPQHF
TRBJ2-5 | TRBV5-1 | CASSFQSSEETQYF
TRBJ1-2 | TRBV7-2 | CASSLAGTGGYTF
TRBJ1-1 | TRBV29-1 | CSVPRQGMNTEAFF
TRBJ2-1 | TRBV19 | CASSKGPALGGSDFNEQFF
TRBJ2-3 | TRBV30 | CAWSLGTDTQYF
TRBJ1-5 | TRBV7-2 | CASSPKAGQGRSNQPQHF
TRBJ2-7 | TRBV18 | CASSPTSGSVGEQYF
TRBJ2-5 | TRBV11-3 | CASSLGPGQETQYF
TRBJ2-5 | TRBV9 | CASSVGLAVGGETQYF
TRBJ1-5 | TRBV7-8 | CASSLAGHTYQPQHF
TRBJ2-2 | TRBV7-8 | CASSAPSGIGTGELFF
TRBJ1-2 | TRBV7-6 | CASSLSETGTQGGYTF
TRBJ2-5 | TRBV18 | CASSLVFSGTETQYF
TRBJ2-7 | TRBV20-1 | CSARTTYEQYF
TRBJ2-7 | TRBV7-2 | CASSLGGTSYEQYF
TRBJ2-1 | TRBV18 | CASSIQTGAGNEQFF
TRBJ2-2 | TRBV15 | CATSRDMNKLNTGELFF
TRBJ1-5 | TRBV19 | CASSRQMNQPQHF
TRBJ2-6 | TRBV29-1 | CSVGTASGANVLTF
TRBJ2-7 | TRBV28 | CASSLSGVNEQYF
- | TRBV6-6 | CASRAGTGGNYEQYF
TRBJ2-1 | TRBV7-9 | CASSSPSNEQFF
TRBJ2-7 | TRBV7-9 | CASSLELRGAEQYF
TRBJ1-5 | TRBV18 | CASSREGGNQPQHF
TRBJ2-2 | TRBV7-3 | CASSLNPGLNTGELFF
TRBJ1-1 | TRBV5-1 | CASSLGGVRGTEAFF
TRBJ2-4 | TRBV4-1 | CASSHAEPGQGSLGAKNIQYF
TRBJ2-7 | TRBV2 | CASSLWDSVLF
TRBJ2-2 | TRBV5-1 | CASSLGTDTGELFF
- | TRBV20-1 | CSAIPPHEQYF
TRBJ1-1 | TRBV11-1 | CASSYQGQFTPEAFF
TRBJ2-7 | TRBV7-2 | CASSSSGRIDEQYF
TRBJ2-7 | TRBV18 | CASSPPDRGTSYEQYF
TRBJ1-1 | TRBV7-9 | CASTLTRQGAEAFF
TRBJ2-1 | TRBV5-1 | CASSLASGKAYEQFF
TRBJ2-7 | TRBV28 | CATTRTVPPGQYF
TRBJ2-5 | TRBV10-3 | CAISEGTSGSHQETQYF
TRBJ2-7 | TRBV5-1 | CASSLVAGSYEQYF
TRBJ2-1 | TRBV5-6 | CASSLGGGSNEQFF
TRBJ1-4 | TRBV28 | CASSSGTFATNEKLFF
TRBJ1-2 | TRBV20-1 | CSARTSGYTF
TRBJ2-1 | TRBV10-2 | CASSEGAGGYNEQFF
TRBJ2-1 | TRBV19 | CASSIYGLAGIDNEQFF
TRBJ2-1 | TRBV28 | CASSTPGLAGALQFF
TRBJ2-1 | TRBV7-3 | CASSGQALSYNEQFF
TRBJ2-5 | TRBV15 | CATSRVGLEETQYF
TRBJ2-1 | TRBV7-6 | CASSSSGGSYNEQFF
TRBJ1-2 | TRBV14 | CASSPRTGYGYGYTF
TRBJ2-5 | TRBV7-2 | CASSLSGNKEAQYF
TRBJ2-2 | TRBV7-7 | CASSLAIVAGGTGELFF
TRBJ1-1 | TRBV11-2 | CASSFRGEAAEAFF